The entry below gives a single T cell receptor (beta chain) sequence along with its context. This clonotype has ten or more counts. The antigen this receptor binds is unknown. No much larger clone exists at a distance of one base, and base qualities are not known. V and J are truncated by 8 bases and 4 bases respectively, leaving an intervening sequence of 20 bases. In the germline V gene, CDR1 corresponds to MNHEY and CDR2 to SVGAGI. The CDR3 spans 16 residues, from the cysteine through the phenylalanine. Only the CDR3 DNA stays, 48 bases, in frame from base 1. cDNA was synthesized by template-switch 5'RACE using a primer with a 10-nucleotide random unique molecular identifier that tagged each TCR transcript. Every sequencing run covered 15-18 subjects and yielded more than 200 million TCR-beta sequences. The RNeasy kit was used to extract total RNA. Using the KAPA Real-time Library Amplification kit, TCR-beta VDJ regions were amplified with primers for the TCR constant region and the 5'RACE anchor. Sample indexes and Illumina adaptors were added in a first PCR, and a second PCR then increased library yield. After Ampure bead purification, the TCR product of roughly 650 bp was size-selected on a 2% E-gel SizeSelection system. Before pooling, library quality was assessed on a Bioanalyzer, concentration was determined with Qubit, and library quantification was performed with the Kapa Library Quantification kit. Paired-end 2 x 150 bp sequencing of the libraries was performed on an Illumina HiSeq 2500. To increase sequence diversity, roughly 24-32% phiX was spiked into each library pool. The authors processed their data as follows. Quality-filtered reads were processed with the UMI-based MiGEC pipeline, and over 80% of raw TCR sequences were removed by the MiGEC pipeline during error correction. VDJ genes were aligned to IMGT germline references, and clonotypes were defined by unique CDR3 amino acid sequence plus V-J genes. Clonal expansion, Shannon diversity, and CDR3 relatedness (CalcPairwiseDistances, ClusterSamples) were evaluated with VDJtools, and phylogenetic trees were built with CLCbio workbench. Clones with at least 8 unique UMIs were defined as expanded, with this threshold being based on coefficient-of-variation modelling across technical triplicates. The public sequencing data were trimmed at Q25 with fastp and processed into clonotypes with MiXCR by TCRdb, which kept only in-frame beta chains. Each CDR3 protein gets just one entry, which takes the most common genes and DNA from the rows behind it. The V and J calls follow TCRdb's processing rather than the paper's. Within this sample are around 70,000 distinct CDR3 sequences, with 4.5% to 5.5% of them counted one time only. The ten largest clones add up to 2.2% of the sample.

This entry comes from a study of neurological immune-mediated disorders (dated by TCRdb to about 2019). In terms of the full investigation: Among the roughly 34 multiple sclerosis patients, relapsing-remitting MS accounted for around 30 and secondary progressive MS accounted for 3. The study compared peripheral blood TCR-beta repertoires of HTLV-I-associated myelopathy (HAM/TSP) patients, multiple sclerosis patients and healthy controls using UMI-based sequencing. Longitudinal samples, technical triplicates and paired sorted CD4+ and CD8+ T-cell subsets, alongside PBMC samples, were included among the roughly 96 TCR-beta libraries. The cohort comprised about 68 subjects: approximately 15 HAM/TSP patients, approximately 34 multiple sclerosis patients and 20 healthy controls.

The paper's findings and limits, for the study overall: No identical CDR3 amino acid sequences were found to be shared among expanded clones across subjects, suggesting that TCR-beta repertoires were private in all groups. TCR clonal expansion was greatest in HAM/TSP patients and smallest in MS patients, who ranked below even healthy controls. In phylogenetic analysis, the repertoires of 18 of 34 MS patients grouped into a cluster of related CDR3 sequences, which suggests a possible signature at the repertoire level. No association of the MS cluster with clinical or MRI features was observed, and the need for larger cohorts was stated by the authors.

Libraries from unsorted PBMCs were made from 2 million PBMCs kept in RNAlater at -80 degrees C until RNA extraction. Multiple sclerosis patients were enrolled in a US clinical protocol under which disease progression was evaluated by magnetic resonance imaging. PBMCs were separated from peripheral blood using Ficoll-Hypaque density gradient centrifugation and then cryopreserved in liquid nitrogen. The TCR originated in a woman between 65 and 79 years old with multiple sclerosis. The V and J segments used are TRBV6-5 and TRBJ2-2; perhaps TRBD1 is the D gene, with 5 bases matching. Material for sequencing was PBMCs. The DNA sequence follows: TGTGCCAGCGCCAACCGGGCGGTAACAGGCACCGGGGAGCTGTTTTTT. It encodes CASANRAVTGTGELFF.